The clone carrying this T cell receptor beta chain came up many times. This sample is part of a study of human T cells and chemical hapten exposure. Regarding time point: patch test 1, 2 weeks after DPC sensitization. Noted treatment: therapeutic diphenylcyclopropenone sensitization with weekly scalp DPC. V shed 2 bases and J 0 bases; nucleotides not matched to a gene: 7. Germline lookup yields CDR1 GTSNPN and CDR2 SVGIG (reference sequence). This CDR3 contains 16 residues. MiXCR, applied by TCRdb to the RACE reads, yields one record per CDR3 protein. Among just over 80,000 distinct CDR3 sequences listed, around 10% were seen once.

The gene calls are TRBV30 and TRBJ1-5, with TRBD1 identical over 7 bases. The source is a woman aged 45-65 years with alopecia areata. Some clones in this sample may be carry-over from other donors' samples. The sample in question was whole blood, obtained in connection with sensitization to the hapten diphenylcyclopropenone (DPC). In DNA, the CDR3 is TGTGCCTGGAGTTTGGCAGGGGGTTATAGCAATCAGCCCCAGCATTTT. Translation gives CAWSLAGGYSNQPQHF.